This T cell receptor (beta chain) derives from a study of CD8 T cells in Susac syndrome. An amount of RNA that ranged from 0.5 to 1 ug was reverse transcribed with random hexamers. immunoSEQ multiplex PCR amplified TCR beta CDR3 across 54 Vbeta, 13 Jbeta. Each CDR3 protein gets one entry after TCRdb re-called the immunoSEQ multiplex PCR reads with MiXCR. The sample has some 170,000 distinct CDR3 sequences; around 94% are singletons. Germline V gene sequence: CDR1 SGDLS, CDR2 YYNGEE. Trimming took off 1 base at V and 10 bases at J, with 15 bases between the two ends. This CDR3 is 15 amino acids long. V and J are TRBV9 and TRBJ1-6; D not certain. This clonotype originated in a human donor with multiple sclerosis. Sequenced input: CD4+ T cells from PBMCs. The CDR3 DNA sequence: TGTGCCAGCAGCGTAACTGTCCAGGCCGAATCACCCCTCCACTTT. Translating it yields CASSVTVQAESPLHF.